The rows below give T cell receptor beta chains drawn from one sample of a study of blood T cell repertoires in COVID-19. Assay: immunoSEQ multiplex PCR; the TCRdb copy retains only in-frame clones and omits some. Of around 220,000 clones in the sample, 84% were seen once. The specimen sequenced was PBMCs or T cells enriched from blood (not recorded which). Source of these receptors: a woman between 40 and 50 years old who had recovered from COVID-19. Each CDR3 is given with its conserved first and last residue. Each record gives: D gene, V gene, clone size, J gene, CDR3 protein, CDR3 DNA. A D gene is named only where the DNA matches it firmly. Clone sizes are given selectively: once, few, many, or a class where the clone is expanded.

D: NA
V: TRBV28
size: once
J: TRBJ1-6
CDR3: CASSSYLRVGNSPLHF
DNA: TGTGCCAGCAGTTCGTACCTTCGGGTAGGCAATTCACCCCTCCACTTT

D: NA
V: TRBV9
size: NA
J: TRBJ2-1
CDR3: CASTVGGASYNEQFF
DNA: TGTGCCAGCACCGTAGGCGGCGCATCCTACAATGAGCAGTTCTTC

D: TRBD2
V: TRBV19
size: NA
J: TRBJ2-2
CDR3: CASSIQGGSTGELFF
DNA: TGTGCCAGTAGTATCCAGGGAGGGAGCACCGGGGAGCTGTTTTTT

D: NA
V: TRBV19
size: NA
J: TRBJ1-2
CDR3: CASPRQKEGVNYGYTF
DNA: TGTGCCAGTCCCCGACAAAAAGAGGGTGTTAACTATGGCTACACCTTC

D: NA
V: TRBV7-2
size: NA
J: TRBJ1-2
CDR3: CASSLNSRAYSTYGVGYTF
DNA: TGTGCCAGCAGCTTAAACTCACGCGCATACTCTACCTATGGAGTCGGCTACACCTTC

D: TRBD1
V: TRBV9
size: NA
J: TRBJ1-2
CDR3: CASSVIGQGSYGYTF
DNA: TGTGCCAGCAGCGTAATAGGACAGGGGAGCTATGGCTACACCTTC

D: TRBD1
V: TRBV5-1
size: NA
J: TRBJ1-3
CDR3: CASSWTGNSGNTIYF
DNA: TGCGCCAGCAGCTGGACAGGGAATTCTGGAAACACCATATATTTT

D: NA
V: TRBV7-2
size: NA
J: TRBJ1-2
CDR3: CASSLGQFYGYTF
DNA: TGTGCCAGCAGCTTAGGACAGTTCTATGGCTACACCTTC

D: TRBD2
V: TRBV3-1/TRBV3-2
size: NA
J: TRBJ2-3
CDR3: CASSQKILAAADTQYF
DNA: TGTGCCAGCAGCCAAAAGATCCTAGCGGCGGCAGATACGCAGTATTTT

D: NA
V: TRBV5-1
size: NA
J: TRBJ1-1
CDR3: CASSLGGDTEAFF
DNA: TGCGCCAGCAGCTTGGGCGGGGACACTGAAGCTTTCTTT

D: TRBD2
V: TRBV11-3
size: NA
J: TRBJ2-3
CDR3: CASSFGVGREIGDTQYF
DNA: TGTGCCAGCAGCTTTGGGGTTGGGCGGGAGATTGGAGATACGCAGTATTTT

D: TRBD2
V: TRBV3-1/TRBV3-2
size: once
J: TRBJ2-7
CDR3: CASSPIAGGYEQYF
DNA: TGTGCCAGCAGCCCCATAGCGGGAGGCTACGAGCAGTACTTC

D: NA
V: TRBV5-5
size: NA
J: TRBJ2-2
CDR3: CASSPRPGELFF
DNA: TGTGCCAGCAGCCCGCGCCCCGGGGAGCTGTTTTTT

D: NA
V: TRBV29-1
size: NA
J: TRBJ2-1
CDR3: CSVAGDQNAYNEQFF
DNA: TGCAGCGTTGCAGGGGATCAGAATGCCTACAATGAGCAGTTCTTC

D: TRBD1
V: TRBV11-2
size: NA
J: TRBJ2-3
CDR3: CASSLASGTGGTDTQYF
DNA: TGTGCCAGCAGCTTAGCTTCCGGGACAGGGGGCACAGATACGCAGTATTTT

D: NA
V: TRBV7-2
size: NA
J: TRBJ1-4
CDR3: CASSVGGSEEKLFF
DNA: TGTGCCAGCAGCGTAGGAGGTTCAGAAGAAAAACTGTTTTTT

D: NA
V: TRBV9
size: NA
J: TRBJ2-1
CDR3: CASSVGWGGRDEQFF
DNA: TGTGCCAGCAGCGTCGGCTGGGGAGGTAGGGATGAGCAGTTCTTC

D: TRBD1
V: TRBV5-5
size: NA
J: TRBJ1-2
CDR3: CASSMTGTGVGYGYTF
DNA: TGTGCCAGCAGCATGACCGGGACAGGGGTTGGCTATGGCTACACCTTC

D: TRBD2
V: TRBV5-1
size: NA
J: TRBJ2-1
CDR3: CASSLARTSDYNEQFF
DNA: TGCGCCAGCAGCTTGGCCCGGACTAGCGACTACAATGAGCAGTTCTTC

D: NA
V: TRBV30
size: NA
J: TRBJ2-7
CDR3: CAWSWSADRYF
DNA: TGTGCCTGGAGTTGGTCTGCCGACAGATACTTC

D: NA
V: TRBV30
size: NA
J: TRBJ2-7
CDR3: CAWSRGEQYF
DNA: TGTGCCTGGAGCCGAGGGGAGCAGTACTTC

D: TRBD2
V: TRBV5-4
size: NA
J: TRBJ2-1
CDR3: CASSLIAGLRSNEQFF
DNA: TGTGCCAGCAGCCTGATAGCGGGGCTCCGTTCCAATGAGCAGTTCTTC

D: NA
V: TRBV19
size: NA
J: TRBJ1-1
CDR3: CASSIYRRLNTEAFF
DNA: TGTGCCAGTAGTATATACAGGCGATTGAACACTGAAGCTTTCTTT

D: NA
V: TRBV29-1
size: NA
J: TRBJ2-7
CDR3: CSVVDLSYEQYF
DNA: TGCAGCGTTGTGGACTTAAGTTACGAGCAGTACTTC

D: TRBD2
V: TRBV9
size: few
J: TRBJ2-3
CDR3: CASSVESGSSHSTDTQYF
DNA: TGTGCCAGCAGCGTAGAGAGCGGGAGTTCCCATAGCACAGATACGCAGTATTTT

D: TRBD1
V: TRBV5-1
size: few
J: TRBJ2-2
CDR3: CASSLTPGQGNTGELFF
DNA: TGCGCCAGCAGCTTGACCCCCGGACAGGGAAACACCGGGGAGCTGTTTTTT

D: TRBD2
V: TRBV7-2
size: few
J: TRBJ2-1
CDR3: CASSLATSAYNEQFF
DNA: TGTGCCAGCAGCTTAGCGACTAGCGCCTACAATGAGCAGTTCTTC